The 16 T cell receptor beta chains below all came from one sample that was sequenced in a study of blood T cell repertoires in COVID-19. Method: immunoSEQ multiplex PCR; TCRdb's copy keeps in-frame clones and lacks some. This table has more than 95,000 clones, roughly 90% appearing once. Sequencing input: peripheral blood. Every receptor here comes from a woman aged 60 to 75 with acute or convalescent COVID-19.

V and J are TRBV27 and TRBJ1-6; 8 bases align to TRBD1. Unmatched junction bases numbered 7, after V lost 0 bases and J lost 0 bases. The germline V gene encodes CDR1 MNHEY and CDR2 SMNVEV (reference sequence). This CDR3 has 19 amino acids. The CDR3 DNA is TGTGCCAGCAGTTTATCGCGACAGGGGCGGAGCTCCTATAATTCACCCCTCCACTTT. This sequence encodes CASSLSRQGRSSYNSPLHF.

The CDR3 region is CASSQSGDRELFF. The CDR3 DNA follows: TGTGCCAGCAGTCAATCAGGGGACCGGGAGCTGTTTTTT. The chain links TRBV6-2 or TRBV6-3 to TRBJ2-2; D may be TRBD1 (6 bases). Trimming pared 5 bases from V and 9 bases from J, leaving 13 bases between. Germline values: CDR1 MNHEY, CDR2 SVGEGT. The CDR3 covers 13 residues.

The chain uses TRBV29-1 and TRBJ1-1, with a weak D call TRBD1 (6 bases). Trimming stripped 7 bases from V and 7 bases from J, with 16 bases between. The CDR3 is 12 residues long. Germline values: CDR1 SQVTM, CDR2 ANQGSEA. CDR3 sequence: CSAALQGVEAFF. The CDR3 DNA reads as TGCAGCGCTGCGTTACAGGGAGTTGAAGCTTTCTTT.

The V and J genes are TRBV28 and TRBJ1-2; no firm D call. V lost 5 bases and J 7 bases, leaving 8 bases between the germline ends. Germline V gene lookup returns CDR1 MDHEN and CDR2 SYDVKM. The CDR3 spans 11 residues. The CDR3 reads CASSPLAGYTF. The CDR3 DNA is TGTGCCAGCAGTCCCCTGGCTGGCTACACCTTC.

DNA of the CDR3: TGTGCCAGCAGTTCCCCGGGACTAAAGAACGAGCAGTACTTC. It specifies CASSSPGLKNEQYF. This sequence joins TRBV28 and TRBJ2-7; 7 nucleotides line up with TRBD2. Per the germline V gene, CDR1 is MDHEN and CDR2 is SYDVKM. The CDR3 covers 14 residues. With 4 bases clipped from V and 5 bases from J, the junction kept 8 bases outside the gene matches.

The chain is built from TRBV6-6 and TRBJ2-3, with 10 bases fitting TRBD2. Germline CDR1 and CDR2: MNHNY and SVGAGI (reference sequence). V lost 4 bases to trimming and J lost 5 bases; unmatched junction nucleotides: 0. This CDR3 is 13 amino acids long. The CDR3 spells CASSWTSGDTQYF. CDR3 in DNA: TGTGCCAGCAGTTGGACTAGCGGAGATACGCAGTATTTT.

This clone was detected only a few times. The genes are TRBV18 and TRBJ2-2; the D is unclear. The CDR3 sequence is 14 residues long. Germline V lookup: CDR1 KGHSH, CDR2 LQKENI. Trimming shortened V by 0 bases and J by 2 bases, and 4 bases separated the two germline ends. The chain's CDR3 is CASSPPQNTGELFF. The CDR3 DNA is TGTGCCAGCTCACCACCCCAAAACACCGGGGAGCTGTTTTTT.

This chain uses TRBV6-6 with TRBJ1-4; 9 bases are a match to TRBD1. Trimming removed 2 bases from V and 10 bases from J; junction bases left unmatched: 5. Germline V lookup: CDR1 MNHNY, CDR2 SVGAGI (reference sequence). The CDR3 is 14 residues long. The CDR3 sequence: CASSYTGGAGKLFF. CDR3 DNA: TGTGCCAGCAGTTACACAGGGGGCGCGGGAAAACTGTTTTTT.

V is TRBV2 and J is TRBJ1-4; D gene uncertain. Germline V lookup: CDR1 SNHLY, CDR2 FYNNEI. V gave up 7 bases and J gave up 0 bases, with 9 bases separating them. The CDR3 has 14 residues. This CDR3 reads CASTLGTTNEKLFF. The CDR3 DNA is TGTGCCAGCACTCTAGGTACAACTAATGAAAAACTGTTTTTT. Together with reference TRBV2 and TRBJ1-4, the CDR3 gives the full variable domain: EPEVTQTPSHQVTQMGQEVILRCVPISNHLYFYWYRQILGQKVEFLVSFYNNEISEKSEIFDDQFSVERPDGSNFTLKIRSTKLEDSAMYFCASTLGTTNEKLFFGSGTQLSVL.

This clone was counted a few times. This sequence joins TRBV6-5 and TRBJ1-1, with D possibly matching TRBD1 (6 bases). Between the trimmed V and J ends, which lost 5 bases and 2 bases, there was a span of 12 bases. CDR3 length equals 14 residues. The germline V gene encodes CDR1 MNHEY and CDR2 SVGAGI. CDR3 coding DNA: TGTGCCAGCAGTCGACAGGCCGGTAACACTGAAGCTTTCTTT. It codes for CASSRQAGNTEAFF.

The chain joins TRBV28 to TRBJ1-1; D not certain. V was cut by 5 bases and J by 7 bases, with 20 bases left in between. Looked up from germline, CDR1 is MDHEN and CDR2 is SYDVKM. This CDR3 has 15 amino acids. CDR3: CASSLPRALGGEAFF. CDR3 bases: TGTGCCAGCAGTCTCCCGCGGGCTCTTGGAGGTGAAGCTTTCTTT.

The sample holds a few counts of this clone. This chain's CDR3 is CASSFRTVLRGSTDTQYF. CDR3 nucleotide sequence: TGTGCCAGCAGTTTTCGGACAGTCCTTAGGGGGAGCACAGATACGCAGTATTTT. The chain joins TRBV27 to TRBJ2-3; a possible D gene is TRBD1 (6 bases). V was clipped by 3 bases and J by 0 bases, with 19 bases between them. CDR3 length: 18 residues. Germline-derived CDR1 and CDR2 are MNHEY and SMNVEV (reference sequence).

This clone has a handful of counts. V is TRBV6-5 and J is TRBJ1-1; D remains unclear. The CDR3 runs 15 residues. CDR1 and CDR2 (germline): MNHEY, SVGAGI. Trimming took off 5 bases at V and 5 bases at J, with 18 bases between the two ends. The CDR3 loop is CASSPFGGVGTEAFF. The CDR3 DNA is TGTGCCAGCAGTCCGTTCGGCGGGGTGGGGACTGAAGCTTTCTTT.

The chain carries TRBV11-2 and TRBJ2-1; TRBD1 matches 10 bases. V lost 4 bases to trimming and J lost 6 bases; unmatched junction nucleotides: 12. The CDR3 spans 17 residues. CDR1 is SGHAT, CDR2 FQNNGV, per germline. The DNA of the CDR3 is TGTGCCAGCAGCTCCCTTAATTTTGGGACAGGGGTCAATGAGCAGTTCTTC. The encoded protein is CASSSLNFGTGVNEQFF.

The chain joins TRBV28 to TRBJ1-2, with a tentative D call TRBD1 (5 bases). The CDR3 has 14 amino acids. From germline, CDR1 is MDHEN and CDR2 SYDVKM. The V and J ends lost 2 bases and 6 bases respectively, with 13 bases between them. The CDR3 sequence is CASSLLSTGDGYTF. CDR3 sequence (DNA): TGTGCCAGCAGTTTACTATCCACGGGGGATGGCTACACCTTC.

In DNA, the CDR3 is TGTGCCAGCAGCCAAGTTTGGGGGCCGGACAATGAGCAGTTCTTC. This encodes CASSQVWGPDNEQFF. This sequence joins TRBV3-1 (or the pseudogene TRBV3-2) and TRBJ2-1; TRBD1 might be the D (6 bases). V dropped 1 base and J dropped 5 bases, with 12 bases sitting between them. Germline V gene data show CDR1 as LGHDT and CDR2 as YNNKEL (reference sequence). The CDR3 is 15 amino acids.